This T cell receptor (beta chain) was sequenced during a study of blood T cell repertoires in COVID-19. Overall study: Sources were T cells, B-cell-depleted T cells, or PBMCs; the material itself was cDNA or gDNA.

The authors' processing: How many nucleated cells were present was estimated from reference gene primer amplification. Measured with immunoSEQ multiplex PCR; TCRdb has only the in-frame clones, and not every one. The DNA was the basis for D and trimming; V, J and clone size are from that table. The sample has tens of thousands of clones; roughly nine tenths are singletons. Germline V CDR1 and CDR2: SGHRS, YFSETQ. V was trimmed by 2 bases and J by 5 bases, leaving 6 bases between them. This CDR3 region has 12 residues. Sequencing used peripheral blood. This chain uses TRBV5-1 with TRBJ2-3; D might be TRBD2 (5 bases). The sequence was obtained from a man aged 50 to 59 with acute or convalescent COVID-19. The CDR3 nucleotides read TGCGCCAGCAGCTTTGGGAGAGATACGCAGTATTTT. It specifies CASSFGRDTQYF. Based on the CDR3 plus reference TRBV5-1 and TRBJ2-3, the full variable domain is KAGVTQTPRYLIKTRGQQVTLSCSPISGHRSVSWYQQTPGQGLQFLFEYFSETQRNKGNFPGRFSGRQFSNSRSEMNVSTLELGDSALYLCASSFGRDTQYFGPGTRLTVL.